This entry is about one TCR beta chain. Its antigen is still unknown. The data stem from a study of lymphopenia after photon versus proton radiotherapy. The germline CDR1 and CDR2 sequences are MNHEY and SMNVEV (reference sequence). The CDR3 runs to 15 residues. V gave up 5 bases and J gave up 6 bases; unmatched junction bases: 9. Repertoires were generated with immunoSEQ multiplex PCR, while TCRdb's copy carries only in-frame clones and drops some. The sample lists approximately 170,000 clones, 75% to 90% occurring once. Study-wide results and caveats: Under photons, naive T cells and diversity fell while effector/memory populations rose.

The source of this sequence is a man aged 45-60 years with gastric cancer. The material was peripheral blood, obtained from a patient treated with photon-based radiotherapy. This chain joins TRBV27 and TRBJ1-4; 7 nucleotides match TRBD1. CDR3 DNA sequence: TGTGCCAGCAGTCCCCTCCCAGGGGGATATGAAAAACTGTTTTTT. This codes for CASSPLPGGYEKLFF. Full variable domain (remainder filled in from reference TRBV27 and TRBJ1-4): EAQVTQNPRYLITVTGKKLTVTCSQNMNHEYMSWYRQDPGLGLRQIYYSMNVEVTDKGDVPEGYKVSRKEKRNFPLILESPSPNQTSLYFCASSPLPGGYEKLFFGSGTQLSVL.